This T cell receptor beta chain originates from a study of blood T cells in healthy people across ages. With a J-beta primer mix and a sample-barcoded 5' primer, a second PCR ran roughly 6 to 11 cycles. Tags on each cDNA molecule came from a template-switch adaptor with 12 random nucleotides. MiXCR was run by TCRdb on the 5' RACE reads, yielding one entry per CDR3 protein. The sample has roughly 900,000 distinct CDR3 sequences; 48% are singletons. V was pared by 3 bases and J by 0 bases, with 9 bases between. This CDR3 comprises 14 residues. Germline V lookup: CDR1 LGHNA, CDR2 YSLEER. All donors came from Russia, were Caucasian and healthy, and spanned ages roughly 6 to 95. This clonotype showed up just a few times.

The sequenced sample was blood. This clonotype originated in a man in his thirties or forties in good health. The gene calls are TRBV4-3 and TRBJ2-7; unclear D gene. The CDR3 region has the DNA TGCGCCAGCAGCCACCACACCGACTCCTACGAGCAGTACTTC. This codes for CASSHHTDSYEQYF.